These 14 T cell receptor beta chains came from one sample sequenced in a study of cytomegalovirus exposure and HLA in healthy donors (TCRdb year 2017). The library was produced with the immunoSEQ multiplex PCR assay. The multiplex PCR relied on a mix of 60 forward primers for TCR Vbeta segments and 13 reverse primers for TCR Jbeta segments. TCRdb stores this immuneACCESS table with in-frame sequences only. Part of the clones is absent; in the studies checked, under half of the shortfall reflects unresolved V genes, and no reason is known for the rest. Counted in this sample were around 200,000 clones; over 75% of them appeared once. The leading ten clones occupy about 0.22% of the sample. The sample taken for sequencing was PBMCs. Source of these receptors: a girl aged 2 to 9 in good health and CMV-seronegative.

The V call is TRBV15, the J call TRBJ2-1; D remains ambiguous. The CDR3 consists of 12 residues. Germline V lookup: CDR1 LNHNV, CDR2 YYDKDF (reference sequence). V lost 1 base and J lost 13, with 11 bases in between. CDR3 sequence: CATSRVDTTQFF. The CDR3 DNA reads TGTGCCACCAGCAGAGTCGATACCACACAGTTCTTC. Drawing the rest from reference TRBV15 and TRBJ2-1, the complete variable domain is DAMVIQNPRYQVTQFGKPVTLSCSQTLNHNVMYWYQQKSSQAPKLLFHYYDKDFNNEADTPDNFQSRRPNTSFCFLDIRSPGLGDTAMYLCATSRVDTTQFFGPGTRLTVL.

This clone came up once. This chain links TRBV6-1 with TRBJ1-1; D is uncertain. This CDR3 has 12 amino acids. V was clipped by 9 bases and J by 2 bases, with 10 bases between them. CDR1 is MNHNS and CDR2 is SASEGT in the germline V gene. DNA for the CDR3: TGTGCCAGTGCTAGGAGAAACACTGAAGCTTTCTTT. Protein: CASARRNTEAFF.

For the CDR3, the DNA is TGTGCCAGTAGTCCCGGGACTGGGTCCTACGAGCAGTACTTC. This gives the protein CASSPGTGSYEQYF. The genes are TRBV19 and TRBJ2-7, with a possible D match to TRBD2 (6 bases). From germline, CDR1 is LNHDA and CDR2 SQIVND (reference sequence). This CDR3 spans 14 amino acids. V lost 5 bases, J lost 1 base, and 12 bases lay in between.

This clone was seen once. The rearrangement links TRBV2 to TRBJ2-3; 11 bases line up with TRBD1. This CDR3 is built from 14 residues. The V and J ends lost 5 bases and 5 bases, in that order; junction bases with no gene match: 3. From germline, CDR1 is SNHLY and CDR2 FYNNEI. In DNA, the CDR3 is TGTGCCAGCAGTCGGGACAGGGGGGGAGATACGCAGTATTTT. Amino acid sequence: CASSRDRGGDTQYF.

This rearrangement joins TRBV27 to TRBJ1-2, with 8 nucleotides matching TRBD1. V was pared by 8 bases and J by 8 bases, with 13 bases of the junction left unmatched. CDR1 is MNHEY and CDR2 is SMNVEV in the germline V gene (reference sequence). This CDR3 has 14 amino acids. This CDR3 is CASGLWTGRGGYTF. DNA of the CDR3: TGTGCCAGCGGCCTATGGACAGGGCGGGGGGGCTACACCTTC.

The rearrangement links TRBV19 to TRBJ2-7; 10 bases fit TRBD2. The CDR3 sequence is 15 residues long. Germline V gene data show CDR1 as LNHDA and CDR2 as SQIVND (reference sequence). J lost 5 bases, V lost 3 bases, and 7 bases had no gene match. This CDR3 is CASSIAGTSVHEQYF. The CDR3 DNA is TGTGCCAGTAGTATTGCCGGGACTAGCGTCCACGAGCAGTACTTC.

Of note for this clone: The same CDR3 can be traced to other DNA sequences in this sample. This chain joins TRBV7-9 and TRBJ2-3; a possible D gene is TRBD1 (6 bases). The ends were cut back, 4 bases at V and 1 base at J, with 9 bases in the middle. Germline V gene lookup returns CDR1 SEHNR and CDR2 FQNEAQ (reference sequence). CDR3 length: 14 amino acids. Written as DNA, the CDR3 is TGTGCCAGCAGCTCTCGACAGGGCACAGATACGCAGTATTTT. It specifies CASSSRQGTDTQYF.

The chain joins TRBV19 to TRBJ2-3, with D maybe TRBD2 (5 bases). This CDR3 spans 13 amino acids. Looked up from germline, CDR1 is LNHDA and CDR2 is SQIVND (reference sequence). Trimming stripped 7 bases from V and 13 bases from J, with 21 bases between. The CDR3 is CASMSIGELAKYF. The CDR3 nucleotides are TGTGCCAGTATGAGCATCGGGGAATTAGCCAAGTATTTT.

As DNA, the CDR3 is TGTGCCAGCAGCTTATCAGGGGCAGGGGGCACTGAAGCTTTCTTT. Its protein product is CASSLSGAGGTEAFF. This sequence joins TRBV7-9 and TRBJ1-1; the match to TRBD1 covers 7 bases. In germline, CDR1 is SEHNR, CDR2 FQNEAQ (reference sequence). The V gene end was trimmed by 2 bases and the J gene end by 4 bases; junction bases not matched to a gene: 7. The CDR3 contains 15 residues.

This chain uses TRBV6-1 with TRBJ2-7; TRBD1 matches at 9 bases. The CDR3 extends over 18 amino acids. V was pared by 1 base and J by 2 bases, with 12 bases of the junction left unmatched. Germline V gene data show CDR1 as MNHNS and CDR2 as SASEGT. The CDR3 DNA sequence: TGTGCCAGCAGTGAAGAAGCGGTAGGACAGGGGTCCCCCTACGAGCAGTACTTC. The encoded protein is CASSEEAVGQGSPYEQYF.

The chain carries TRBV29-1 and TRBJ2-7; D not certain. Germline V gene lookup returns CDR1 SQVTM and CDR2 ANQGSEA. The CDR3 length is 13 residues. V lost 5 bases to trimming and J lost 0 bases, with 11 bases between them. The CDR3 reads CSVLEYRSYEQYF. The CDR3 bases are TGCAGCGTTCTGGAGTATCGCTCCTACGAGCAGTACTTC.

Comment on this clone: This same CDR3 is encoded by further DNA sequences in the sample. The chain employs TRBV5-6 and TRBJ2-1; D gene uncertain. The V end lost 0 bases, the J end lost 4 bases, and 5 bases lay between the germline ends. The germline V gene encodes CDR1 SGHDT and CDR2 YYEEEE. The CDR3 has 13 amino acids. This chain's CDR3 is CASSLGLYNEQFF. CDR3 DNA sequence: TGTGCCAGCAGCTTGGGACTTTACAATGAGCAGTTCTTC.

The chain carries TRBV4-2 and TRBJ1-1; maybe TRBD1 (5 bases). Trimming pared 1 base from V and 6 bases from J, leaving 12 bases between. The CDR3 is made up of 14 amino acids. CDR1 is LGHNA and CDR2 is YNFKEQ in the germline V gene. The CDR3 DNA reads as TGTGCCAGCAGCCAAGTTAGCAGGGCCCCTGAAGCTTTCTTT. Translating it yields CASSQVSRAPEAFF.

V is TRBV9 and J is TRBJ2-7; a possible D gene is TRBD2 (6 bases). The CDR3 runs to 14 residues. V was clipped by 0 bases and J by 3 bases, with 10 bases between them. Looked up from germline, CDR1 is SGDLS and CDR2 is YYNGEE. CDR3 sequence: CASSVDSGVYEQYF. The CDR3 nucleotides are TGTGCCAGCAGCGTAGATTCGGGGGTCTACGAGCAGTACTTC.